This T cell receptor beta chain emerged from a study of shared clonotypes between healthy human individuals. The protocol was immunoSEQ multiplex PCR, while the TCRdb copy is restricted to in-frame clones and leaves out a portion. The sample records 650,000 to 800,000 clones, roughly 72% being singletons. The ends lost 4 bases at V and 8 bases at J; junction bases unmatched: 10. CDR3 length: 15 amino acids. Germline CDR1 LNHDA, CDR2 SQIVND (reference sequence). In the case of this clone: Its antigen is not identified.

Findings and limits, study-wide: Sharing across several donors was seen in 4% to 5% of naive CD4 clonotypes. It was the few donors that limited the genetic and exposure-history diversity represented. Generation probabilities were higher for clonotypes shared across all four sorted-subset donors than for unshared ones.

The chain is built from TRBV19 and TRBJ1-4; 7 positions agree with TRBD1. The sample comprised memory CD4+ T cells sorted from blood. This sample's subset: CD45RA-negative fraction. The clonotype was recovered from a young woman in good health. The DNA for the CDR3 is TGTGCCAGTAGTAGAACCGGGACAGTAGGGGAAAAACTGTTTTTT. This gives the protein CASSRTGTVGEKLFF.